This TCR beta chain was identified in a study of shared clonotypes between healthy human individuals. Study overall: CD8 memory received one plate per donor, CD8 naive two, CD4 memory three and CD4 naive three.

This clone was picked up one time. With V trimmed by 8 bases and J by 7 bases, 10 bases remained unmatched. CDR3 length: 14 amino acids. In germline, CDR1 is LNHDA, CDR2 SQIVND (reference sequence). Donation came from healthy HIV-negative adults that had no recent acute infections or vaccinations. Method: immunoSEQ multiplex PCR; TCRdb's copy keeps in-frame clones and lacks some. The table lists some 2.1 million clones, 95% of them singletons. The TCR sequence derives from a man aged 18 to 29 in good health. The chain has TRBV19 and TRBJ1-2; 10 bases fit TRBD1. Sequencing input: naive CD4+ T cells sorted from blood. Subset described: CD45RA+ positively selected. The CDR3 loop is CASSDRGRRGGYTF. The CDR3 coding sequence is TGTGCCAGTTCCGACAGGGGGCGCCGAGGTGGCTACACCTTC.